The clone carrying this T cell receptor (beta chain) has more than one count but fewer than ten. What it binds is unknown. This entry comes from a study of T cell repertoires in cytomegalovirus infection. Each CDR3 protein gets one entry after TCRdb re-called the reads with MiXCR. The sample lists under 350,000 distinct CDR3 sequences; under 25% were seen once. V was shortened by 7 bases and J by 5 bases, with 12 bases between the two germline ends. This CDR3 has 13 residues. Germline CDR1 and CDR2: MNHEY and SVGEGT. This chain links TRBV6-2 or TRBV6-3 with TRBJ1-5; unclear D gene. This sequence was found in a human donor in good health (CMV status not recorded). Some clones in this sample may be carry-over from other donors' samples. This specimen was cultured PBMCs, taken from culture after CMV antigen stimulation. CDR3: CASTPYMYQPQHF. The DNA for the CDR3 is TGTGCCAGCACCCCCTATATGTATCAGCCCCAGCATTTT.